The sequence of this T cell receptor beta chain was determined in a study of blood T cell repertoires in COVID-19. Whole-study context: Spain, Italy and the United States supplied samples that represented acute and convalescent COVID-19. The analysed material was cDNA or gDNA that came from T cells, B-cell-depleted T cells, or PBMCs.

Source study methods: Amplification of reference gene primers provided the estimated nucleated cell counts. Generated by immunoSEQ multiplex PCR, the TCRdb table keeps only in-frame clones and is missing some. The V and J calls and clone size are taken from that table; D and trimming were inferred from the DNA. This sample yields roughly 150,000 clones, of which 80% to 90% are seen a single time; 11% belongs to the top ten. A single count supports this clone. Germline V CDR1 and CDR2: SEHNR, FQNEAQ (reference sequence). The CDR3 runs to 14 residues. Losses at the gene ends were 5 bases for V and 9 bases for J; bases not matched to a gene: 9.

The clonotype originates from a woman older than 75 with acute or convalescent COVID-19. The sequenced sample consisted of peripheral blood. This chain joins TRBV7-9 and TRBJ2-1; 8 bases match TRBD1. The chain's CDR3 is CASSLGQGFSEQFF. CDR3 nucleotides: TGTGCCAGCAGCCTAGGACAGGGTTTTAGTGAGCAGTTCTTC.